The present T cell receptor (beta chain) was sequenced within a study of blood T cells in healthy people across ages. Broader study findings: Per-million-T-cell TCR beta diversity fell roughly linearly with age. Changes in expanded clonotypes were possibly confounded, as the CMV status of donors was unknown. Those diversity estimates obtained from one million T cells were thought to be underestimates.

Through a sample-barcoded 5' primer and a J-beta primer mix, a second PCR was run for roughly 7 to 12 cycles. A template-switch adaptor with 12 random nucleotides tagged each cDNA molecule. TCRdb analysed the 5' RACE reads with MiXCR anew, one entry per CDR3 protein. The table includes 700,000 to 850,000 distinct CDR3 sequences, 50% to 65% detected once. This clonotype has only a few counts. Its antigen is undetermined. V shed 2 bases and J 3 bases; nucleotides not matched to a gene: 6. CDR3 length: 15 amino acids. Per germline, CDR1 KGHSH and CDR2 LQKENI. The source material was blood. The chain employs TRBV18 and TRBJ2-7; 8 bases agree with TRBD1. This clonotype was sampled from an elderly man in good health. The chain's CDR3 is CASSPIGQGYYEQYF. DNA of the CDR3: TGTGCCAGCTCACCAATCGGACAGGGATACTACGAGCAGTACTTC.